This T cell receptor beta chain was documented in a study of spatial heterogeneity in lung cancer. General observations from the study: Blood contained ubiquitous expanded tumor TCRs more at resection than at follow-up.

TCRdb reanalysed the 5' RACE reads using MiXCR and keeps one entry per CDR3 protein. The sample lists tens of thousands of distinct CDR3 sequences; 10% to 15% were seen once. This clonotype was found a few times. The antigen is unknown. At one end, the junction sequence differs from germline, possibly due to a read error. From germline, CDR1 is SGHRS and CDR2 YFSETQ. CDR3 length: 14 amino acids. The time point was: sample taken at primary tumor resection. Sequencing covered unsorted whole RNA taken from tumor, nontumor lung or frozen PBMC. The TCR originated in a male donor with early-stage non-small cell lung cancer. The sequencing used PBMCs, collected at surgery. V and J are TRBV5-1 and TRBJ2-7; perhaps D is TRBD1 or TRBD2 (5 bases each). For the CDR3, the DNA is TGCGTCAGCAGCACCGAGAGGGGCTCCTACGAGCAGTACTTC. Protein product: CVSSTERGSYEQYF. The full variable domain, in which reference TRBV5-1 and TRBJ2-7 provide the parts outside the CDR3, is KAGVTQTPRYLIKTRGQQVTLSCSPISGHRSVSWYQQTPGQGLQFLFEYFSETQRNKGNFPGRFSGRQFSNSRSEMNVSTLELGDSALYLCVSSTERGSYEQYFGPGTRLTVT.